This section outlines one T cell receptor (beta chain) sequence together with its context. These data are taken from a study of blood T cell repertoires in COVID-19. Study information: Sample material is recorded as cDNA or gDNA derived from T cells, B-cell-depleted T cells, or PBMCs.

The germline CDR1 and CDR2 sequences are SGHRS and YFSETQ. The CDR3 runs to 14 residues. The V gene end was trimmed by 5 bases and the J gene end by 6 bases; junction bases not matched to a gene: 6. The repertoire was sequenced with immunoSEQ multiplex PCR; TCRdb's copy has only in-frame clones and lacks some. Among a few hundred thousand clones listed, around 87% were seen once. This chain links TRBV5-1 with TRBJ2-1; 9 bases are shared with TRBD2. Sequenced material: PBMCs or T cells enriched from blood (not recorded which). The TCR originated in a man aged 30 to 39 who had been exposed to COVID-19. The CDR3 sequence is CASRGSGGVNEQFF. As DNA, the CDR3 is TGCGCCAGCAGAGGTAGCGGGGGTGTCAATGAGCAGTTCTTC.